A selection of T cell receptor beta chains follows, all from one sample in a study of T cell repertoires in cytomegalovirus infection. From the reads, TCRdb called clonotypes with MiXCR, one entry per CDR3 protein. The sample includes approximately 490,000 distinct CDR3 sequences, around 11% seen only once; the top ten take 10% to 13%. The sample taken for sequencing was PBMCs. The source of these receptors is a human donor in good health (CMV status not recorded). Some clones in this sample may be carry-over from other donors' samples. Each CDR3 is given with its conserved first and last residue. The order of the fields is V gene, J gene, clone size, D gene, CDR3 DNA, CDR3 protein. A D gene is named only where the DNA matches it firmly. Clone size is shown for a subset of rows, as once, few, many or a class of expanded clone.

v_call: TRBV12-3/TRBV12-4
j_call: TRBJ1-5
clone_size: many
d_call: NA
cdr3_nt: TGTGCCAGCACCTTGCGAGGGGCAGGGCAGCCCCAGCATTTT
cdr3_aa: CASTLRGAGQPQHF

v_call: TRBV20-1
j_call: TRBJ2-1
clone_size: NA
d_call: TRBD2
cdr3_nt: TGCAGTGCGGCGCGGGGGAGCTCCTACAATGAGCAGTTCTTC
cdr3_aa: CSAARGSSYNEQFF

v_call: TRBV7-9
j_call: TRBJ2-5
clone_size: many
d_call: TRBD1
cdr3_nt: TGTGCCACCCAACAGGGGGTACAAGAGACCCAGTACTTC
cdr3_aa: CATQQGVQETQYF

v_call: TRBV5-1
j_call: TRBJ2-7
clone_size: NA
d_call: NA
cdr3_nt: TGCGCCAGCCCCGGACAGTGTAGCTCCTACGAGCAGTACTTC
cdr3_aa: CASPGQCSSYEQYF

v_call: TRBV28
j_call: TRBJ2-5
clone_size: many
d_call: NA
cdr3_nt: TGTGCCAGCAGTCCCCGGACACCCCAAGAGACCCAGTACTTC
cdr3_aa: CASSPRTPQETQYF

v_call: TRBV9
j_call: TRBJ2-7
clone_size: NA
d_call: TRBD2
cdr3_nt: TGTGCCAGCAGCGGAGGGGAGGGGACGGGGGAGCAGTACTTC
cdr3_aa: CASSGGEGTGEQYF

v_call: TRBV3-1
j_call: TRBJ1-5
clone_size: many
d_call: NA
cdr3_nt: TGTGCCAGCAGCCAAGATAACCCTGCTCTCAATCAGCCCCAGCATTTT
cdr3_aa: CASSQDNPALNQPQHF

v_call: TRBV27
j_call: TRBJ1-1
clone_size: many
d_call: NA
cdr3_nt: TGTGCCAGCACCACAATGATGCTAAGGGGGGGGGGCGCTGAAGCTTTCTTT
cdr3_aa: CASTTMMLRGGGAEAFF

v_call: TRBV20-1
j_call: TRBJ1-4
clone_size: NA
d_call: NA
cdr3_nt: TGCAGTGCTAGGGAAGATGAAAAACTGTTTTTT
cdr3_aa: CSAREDEKLFF

v_call: TRBV4-2
j_call: TRBJ1-1
clone_size: many
d_call: NA
cdr3_nt: TGTGCCAGCAGCCAAGAGAAAGTCCATGATCCCGAAGCTTTCTTT
cdr3_aa: CASSQEKVHDPEAFF

v_call: TRBV5-6
j_call: TRBJ1-4
clone_size: many
d_call: NA
cdr3_nt: TGTGCCAGCAGCGTGGACTCACGTGCAACTAATGAAAAACTGTTTTTT
cdr3_aa: CASSVDSRATNEKLFF

v_call: TRBV20-1
j_call: TRBJ1-2
clone_size: few
d_call: NA
cdr3_nt: TGCAGTGCTACTGGCAGGGGTTACGGCTACACCTTC
cdr3_aa: CSATGRGYGYTF

v_call: TRBV7-3
j_call: TRBJ2-2
clone_size: many
d_call: NA
cdr3_nt: TGTGCCAGCAGCTTAACGGCGGGGAACACCGGGGAGCTGTTTTTT
cdr3_aa: CASSLTAGNTGELFF

v_call: TRBV7-2
j_call: TRBJ2-1
clone_size: many
d_call: TRBD2
cdr3_nt: TGTGCCAGCAGCATCTATACTACCCCGGGAGGAGATGAGCAGTTCTTC
cdr3_aa: CASSIYTTPGGDEQFF

v_call: TRBV7-8
j_call: TRBJ1-5
clone_size: many
d_call: NA
cdr3_nt: TGTGCCAGCAGCCCCTCGCGGGCCAGGCGACCTTATAGCAATCAGCCCCAGCATTTT
cdr3_aa: CASSPSRARRPYSNQPQHF

v_call: TRBV29-1
j_call: TRBJ2-7
clone_size: many
d_call: TRBD1
cdr3_nt: TGCAGCGTTGCATCACCCGGGACAGGCTACGAGCAGTACTTC
cdr3_aa: CSVASPGTGYEQYF

v_call: TRBV20-1
j_call: TRBJ1-1
clone_size: many
d_call: NA
cdr3_nt: TGCATGGGGCCGAGCCCCACTGAAGCTTTCTTT
cdr3_aa: CMGPSPTEAFF

v_call: TRBV20-1
j_call: TRBJ2-5
clone_size: few
d_call: NA
cdr3_nt: TGCAGTGCTAGCCCCAGTGGGGAGACCCAGTACTTC
cdr3_aa: CSASPSGETQYF

v_call: TRBV29-1
j_call: TRBJ2-2
clone_size: NA
d_call: TRBD1
cdr3_nt: TGCAGCGTCCCCAACACAGGGGCCGGGGAGCTGTTTTTT
cdr3_aa: CSVPNTGAGELFF

v_call: TRBV27
j_call: TRBJ1-2
clone_size: many
d_call: TRBD1
cdr3_nt: TGTGCCAGCAGTACGCGACAGGGGGCGGACTATGGCTACACCTTC
cdr3_aa: CASSTRQGADYGYTF

v_call: TRBV5-1
j_call: TRBJ2-7
clone_size: many
d_call: TRBD1
cdr3_nt: TGCGCCAGCAGCCTGCGGACAGGGGAAACCGAGCAGTACTTC
cdr3_aa: CASSLRTGETEQYF

v_call: TRBV11-1
j_call: TRBJ2-3
clone_size: many
d_call: NA
cdr3_nt: TGTGCCAGCAGCTCCGCTCCGGGACTTAGCACAGATACGCAGTATTTT
cdr3_aa: CASSSAPGLSTDTQYF

v_call: TRBV18
j_call: TRBJ2-2
clone_size: few
d_call: TRBD1
cdr3_nt: TGTGCCAGCTCACCTGGGACAGAGAACACCGGGGAGCTGTTTTTT
cdr3_aa: CASSPGTENTGELFF

v_call: TRBV12-3/TRBV12-4
j_call: TRBJ2-7
clone_size: many
d_call: NA
cdr3_nt: TGTGCCAGCAGTTTAAGGGCCCAACCGGCCAACGAGCAGTACTTC
cdr3_aa: CASSLRAQPANEQYF

v_call: TRBV9
j_call: TRBJ2-3
clone_size: few
d_call: NA
cdr3_nt: TGTGCCAGCAGCGTAGCACCGTCCTCCTTAGGAGATACGCAGTATTTT
cdr3_aa: CASSVAPSSLGDTQYF

v_call: TRBV4-2
j_call: TRBJ2-1
clone_size: many
d_call: NA
cdr3_nt: TGTGCCAGCAGCCAAGATGTTTATGGGACCGGGAATGAGCAGTTCTTC
cdr3_aa: CASSQDVYGTGNEQFF

v_call: TRBV25-1
j_call: TRBJ2-1
clone_size: many
d_call: NA
cdr3_nt: TGTGCCAGCAGCCCTCAAACCCGGATGGCTGAGCAGTTCTTC
cdr3_aa: CASSPQTRMAEQFF

v_call: TRBV10-3
j_call: TRBJ1-1
clone_size: many
d_call: NA
cdr3_nt: TGTGCCATCAGTGACCCACGAGGGACTGAAGCTTTCTTT
cdr3_aa: CAISDPRGTEAFF

v_call: TRBV12-3/TRBV12-4
j_call: TRBJ1-1
clone_size: few
d_call: NA
cdr3_nt: TGTGCCAGCAGATTGGACTCTGGGAACACTGAAGCTTTCTTT
cdr3_aa: CASRLDSGNTEAFF

v_call: TRBV19
j_call: TRBJ2-5
clone_size: many
d_call: TRBD2
cdr3_nt: TGTGCCAGTCGACTAGCGGACCAAGAGACCCAGTACTTC
cdr3_aa: CASRLADQETQYF

v_call: TRBV12-3/TRBV12-4
j_call: TRBJ2-3
clone_size: many
d_call: TRBD2
cdr3_nt: TGTGCCAGCAGTTTACCAAGACTAGCGGGGGTCCCAGATACGCAGTATTTT
cdr3_aa: CASSLPRLAGVPDTQYF

v_call: TRBV10-2
j_call: TRBJ1-6
clone_size: many
d_call: TRBD1
cdr3_nt: TGCGCCAGCAGTGAGGGACCGGGACAGAGCTCCTATAATTCACCCCTCCACTTT
cdr3_aa: CASSEGPGQSSYNSPLHF

v_call: TRBV3-1
j_call: TRBJ1-5
clone_size: NA
d_call: NA
cdr3_nt: TGTGCCAGCAGCCAGGGGGAGTTCAATCAGCCCCAGCATTTT
cdr3_aa: CASSQGEFNQPQHF

v_call: TRBV18
j_call: TRBJ2-4
clone_size: NA
d_call: NA
cdr3_nt: TGTGCCAGCTCACCACCCACAGGGTCCGGCAAAAACATTCAGTACTTC
cdr3_aa: CASSPPTGSGKNIQYF

v_call: TRBV5-5
j_call: TRBJ1-1
clone_size: many
d_call: NA
cdr3_nt: TGTGCCAGCAGCGGGGGTCCCTACATAAACACTGAAGCTTTCTTT
cdr3_aa: CASSGGPYINTEAFF

v_call: TRBV5-1
j_call: TRBJ1-1
clone_size: many
d_call: NA
cdr3_nt: TGCGCCAGCAGCATAACCGGGACCTCGGGCACTGAAGCTTTCTTT
cdr3_aa: CASSITGTSGTEAFF

v_call: TRBV7-9
j_call: TRBJ2-6
clone_size: many
d_call: NA
cdr3_nt: TGTGCCAGCATCCCGGGGGCTAGCGGAGCAAGAGGGAAGAGCTCTGGGGCCAACGTCCTGACTTTC
cdr3_aa: CASIPGASGARGKSSGANVLTF